These 23 T cell receptor beta chains were all obtained from the same sample, sequenced in a study of T cells of healthy individuals. TCRdb re-called the 5' RACE reads with MiXCR, one entry per CDR3 protein. The data hold fewer than 75,000 distinct CDR3 sequences, with 16% observed a single time. These receptors originate from a human donor in good health.

This clonotype was observed at least ten times. The V call is TRBV4-2, the J call TRBJ1-1, with D perhaps TRBD1 (5 bases). The CDR3 is 11 residues long. The V gene's germline CDR1 is LGHNA and CDR2 YNFKEQ. Trimming cost V 6 bases and J 3 bases, with 5 bases left between them. The CDR3 is CASRQDTEAFF. The CDR3 DNA follows: TGTGCCAGCAGACAGGACACTGAAGCTTTCTTT.

This clonotype was seen a few times. The chain employs TRBV6-2 or TRBV6-3 and TRBJ2-1; D may be TRBD1 (6 bases). Germline V CDR1 and CDR2: MNHEY, SVGEGT. The CDR3 sequence is 9 residues long. V was cut by 8 bases and J by 12 bases, with 8 bases left in between. The CDR3 protein is CASGQMQFF. DNA of the CDR3: TGTGCCAGCGGACAGATGCAGTTCTTC.

The J gene is TRBJ2-1, the V gene TRBV10-3, with 8 positions matching TRBD1. Germline CDR1 and CDR2: ENHRY and SYGVKD. The junction had 0 bases not matched to a gene; V was cut back by 2 bases and J by 6 bases. This CDR3 region has 13 residues. CDR3 bases: TGTGCCATCAGTGAGGGACAGGGCAATGAGCAGTTCTTC. Protein: CAISEGQGNEQFF.

The chain is built from TRBV24-1 and TRBJ1-4; D is possibly TRBD1 (5 bases). There are 12 residues in the CDR3. With 9 bases removed from V and 5 bases from J, the gap between germline ends came to 9 bases. Germline V gene data show CDR1 as KGHDR and CDR2 as SFDVKD. The CDR3 sequence is CATPGGNEKLFF. In DNA form, the CDR3 reads TGTGCCACCCCTGGGGGGAATGAAAAACTGTTTTTT.

This clonotype was recorded at least ten times. CDR3 amino acids: CAISTLQGAYEQYF. The CDR3 DNA sequence: TGTGCCATCAGTACGCTACAGGGGGCCTACGAGCAGTACTTC. The chain uses TRBV10-3 and TRBJ2-7; TRBD1 agrees at 8 bases. The CDR3 spans 14 residues. Germline CDR1 and CDR2: ENHRY and SYGVKD. V was pared by 5 bases and J by 2 bases, with 5 bases of the junction left unmatched.

This clonotype was detected only a few times. V usage is TRBV4-3 and J usage is TRBJ2-1, with 8 bases matching TRBD2. Germline lookup yields CDR1 LGHNA and CDR2 YSLEER. The ends lost 6 bases at V and 8 bases at J; junction bases unmatched: 12. The CDR3 is made up of 15 amino acids. This CDR3 is CASSSGGAGADEQFF. As DNA, the CDR3 is TGCGCCAGCAGTTCGGGAGGGGCTGGTGCAGATGAGCAGTTCTTC.

V gene TRBV5-1 combines with J gene TRBJ2-5; D is tentatively TRBD1 or TRBD2 (5 bases each). V was trimmed by 0 bases and J by 1 base, leaving 10 bases between them. This CDR3 spans 15 amino acids. Germline CDR1 and CDR2: SGHRS and YFSETQ. This chain's CDR3 is CASSLGWDPQETQYF. The CDR3 DNA reads as TGCGCCAGCAGCTTGGGGTGGGACCCCCAAGAGACCCAGTACTTC. Supplemented by reference TRBV5-1 and TRBJ2-5, the full variable domain reads KAGVTQTPRYLIKTRGQQVTLSCSPISGHRSVSWYQQTPGQGLQFLFEYFSETQRNKGNFPGRFSGRQFSNSRSEMNVSTLELGDSALYLCASSLGWDPQETQYFGPGTRLLVL.

The J gene is TRBJ2-7, the V gene TRBV5-1, with 10 bases lining up with TRBD1. After removal of 3 bases from V and 1 base from J, the junction contained 4 bases not matched to a gene. Germline V gives CDR1 SGHRS, CDR2 YFSETQ. The CDR3 extends over 15 amino acids. Here the CDR3 DNA reads TGCGCCAGCAGCTGGGACAGGGGACGATCCTACGAGCAGTACTTC. This sequence encodes CASSWDRGRSYEQYF.

The table lists this clonotype with a few counts. The chain links TRBV29-1 to TRBJ1-3; no firm D call. In germline, CDR1 is SQVTM, CDR2 ANQGSEA. Trimming removed 7 bases from V and 6 bases from J, with 10 bases in between. The CDR3 loop spans 11 amino acids. The CDR3 spells CSATSSNTIYF. The CDR3 bases are TGCAGCGCGACCTCGTCAAACACCATATATTTT.

This clonotype occurred a few times. CDR3: CASSRTESNSGANVLTF. The DNA for the CDR3 is TGTGCCAGTAGTAGGACGGAATCAAACTCTGGGGCCAACGTCCTGACTTTC. V gene TRBV19 combines with J gene TRBJ2-6; D is unresolved. Trimming took 4 bases from V and 0 from J, leaving 13 bases between them. The CDR3 consists of 17 residues. The germline V gene has CDR1 LNHDA and CDR2 SQIVND (reference sequence).

This clonotype is labeled medium-sized (0.01 to 0.1%). The V gene is TRBV28, the J gene TRBJ1-2; D perhaps matches TRBD1 (5 bases). CDR3 length equals 14 residues. Between the trimmed V and J ends, which lost 6 bases and 1 base, there was a span of 12 bases. Germline values: CDR1 MDHEN, CDR2 SYDVKM. In DNA, the CDR3 is TGTGCCAGCAGGCCCGCAGGGATTAACTATGGCTACACCTTC. It specifies CASRPAGINYGYTF.

This clonotype turned up a few times. The chain is built from TRBV6-2 or TRBV6-3 and TRBJ1-5; unclear D gene. The germline V gene encodes CDR1 MNHEY and CDR2 SVGEGT. The CDR3 is made up of 12 amino acids. Trimming cost V 11 bases and J 3 bases, with 11 bases left between them. CDR3 amino acids: CAAAGLNQPQHF. The CDR3 nucleotides are TGTGCCGCCGCAGGCCTCAATCAGCCCCAGCATTTT.

CDR3 amino acids: CASSEWTGVMETQYF. The DNA for the CDR3 is TGTGCCAGCAGCGAATGGACAGGGGTGATGGAGACCCAGTACTTC. The chain recombines TRBV5-4 with TRBJ2-5; 9 bases fit TRBD1. The CDR3 sequence is 15 residues long. Unmatched junction bases numbered 9, after V lost 4 bases and J lost 5 bases. In germline, CDR1 is SGHNT, CDR2 YYREEE (reference sequence).

V usage is TRBV9 and J usage is TRBJ2-5, with D tentatively TRBD2 (5 bases). The CDR3 consists of 13 residues. The germline CDR1 and CDR2 sequences are SGDLS and YYNGEE. The germline V and J ends were trimmed by 3 bases and 5 bases, with 11 bases remaining between them. Written as DNA, the CDR3 is TGTGCCAGCAGCGGGGGAGAGTTGGAGACCCAGTACTTC. Protein: CASSGGELETQYF.

This clonotype was seen only a few times. The rearrangement links TRBV2 to TRBJ2-7; 8 bases agree with TRBD1. From germline, CDR1 is SNHLY and CDR2 FYNNEI. The CDR3 loop spans 15 amino acids. Losses at the gene ends were 8 bases for V and 2 bases for J; bases not matched to a gene: 11. The CDR3 reads CASQERTGTTYEQYF. CDR3 nucleotide sequence: TGTGCCAGCCAAGAAAGGACAGGGACCACCTACGAGCAGTACTTC.

This clonotype has a count of ten or more. This chain connects TRBV4-1 to TRBJ2-1; the D gene is possibly TRBD1 (6 bases). The germline V gene has CDR1 MGHRA and CDR2 YSYEKL. CDR3 size: 15 residues. V dropped 5 bases and J dropped 0 bases, with 11 bases sitting between them. CDR3 protein: CASSLDRVSYNEQFF. DNA for the CDR3: TGCGCCAGCAGCTTGGACAGAGTCTCCTACAATGAGCAGTTCTTC.

This clonotype appeared many times. The chain links TRBV3-1 to TRBJ1-6, with D perhaps matching TRBD1 (5 bases). Between the trimmed V and J ends, which lost 2 bases and 9 bases, there was a span of 14 bases. This CDR3 comprises 15 residues. Germline CDR1 is LGHDT and CDR2 is YNNKEL (reference sequence). CDR3 sequence (DNA): TGTGCCAGCAGCCAAAATGCCAGGGAAGGTTCACCCCTCCACTTT. This translates into CASSQNAREGSPLHF.

The chain uses TRBV25-1 and TRBJ2-1; TRBD1 aligns across 8 bases. The length of the CDR3 is 12 residues. Germline CDR1 and CDR2: MGHDK and SYGVNS. J gave up 6 bases and V 5 bases, and 0 bases lay outside the gene matches. CDR3 region: CASSTGGNEQFF. As DNA, the CDR3 is TGTGCCAGCAGTACAGGGGGCAATGAGCAGTTCTTC.

With respect to this clonotype: A single base separates this from a much larger clone, so it may be a read error. This sequence joins TRBV30 and TRBJ2-7; D gene ambiguous. Germline V CDR1 and CDR2: GTSNPN, SVGIG (reference sequence). This CDR3 comprises 13 residues. V gave up 5 bases and J gave up 3 bases, with 14 bases separating them. The CDR3 DNA is TGTGCCTGGGATGGGCCGCTGGTCTACGAGCAGTACTTC. Translated: CAWDGPLVYEQYF.

This clonotype was counted only a few times. The chain links TRBV25-1 to TRBJ2-7; no firm D call. The CDR3 runs 13 residues. Trimming took 4 bases from V and 2 from J, leaving 9 bases between them. The germline V gene encodes CDR1 MGHDK and CDR2 SYGVNS. DNA for the CDR3: TGTGCCAGCAGTGCGGCCCGCCCCTACGAGCAGTACTTC. Translation: CASSAARPYEQYF.

This clonotype was counted at least ten times. The J gene is TRBJ1-3, the V gene TRBV19; D gene ambiguous. V was shortened by 3 bases and J by 4 bases, with 7 bases between the two germline ends. Germline CDR1 is LNHDA and CDR2 is SQIVND (reference sequence). The CDR3 is made up of 13 amino acids. CDR3 nucleotide sequence: TGTGCCAGTAGTATGGACGGAGGAAACACCATATATTTT. Translated, it gives CASSMDGGNTIYF.

As regards this clonotype: A much larger clone sits a single nucleotide away, making a read error possible. This chain connects TRBV5-1 to TRBJ1-1; weak D call: TRBD1 (5 bases). The germline V and J ends were trimmed by 9 bases and 5 bases, with 20 bases remaining between them. CDR3 length: 14 amino acids. Germline-derived CDR1 and CDR2 are SGHRS and YFSETQ. CDR3 DNA: TGCGCCAACAGTTTCCCCGGGGGAGAGACTGAAGCTTTCTTT. This encodes CANSFPGGETEAFF.

The sample holds many counts of this clonotype. CDR3 nucleotides: TGTGCCACCAGCAGAGATCGGGACTACAATGAGCAGTTCTTC. Protein: CATSRDRDYNEQFF. The chain recombines TRBV15 with TRBJ2-1, with a possible D match to TRBD2 (5 bases). This CDR3 region has 14 residues. Trimming pared 0 bases from V and 3 bases from J, leaving 6 bases between. Germline V lookup: CDR1 LNHNV, CDR2 YYDKDF (reference sequence).